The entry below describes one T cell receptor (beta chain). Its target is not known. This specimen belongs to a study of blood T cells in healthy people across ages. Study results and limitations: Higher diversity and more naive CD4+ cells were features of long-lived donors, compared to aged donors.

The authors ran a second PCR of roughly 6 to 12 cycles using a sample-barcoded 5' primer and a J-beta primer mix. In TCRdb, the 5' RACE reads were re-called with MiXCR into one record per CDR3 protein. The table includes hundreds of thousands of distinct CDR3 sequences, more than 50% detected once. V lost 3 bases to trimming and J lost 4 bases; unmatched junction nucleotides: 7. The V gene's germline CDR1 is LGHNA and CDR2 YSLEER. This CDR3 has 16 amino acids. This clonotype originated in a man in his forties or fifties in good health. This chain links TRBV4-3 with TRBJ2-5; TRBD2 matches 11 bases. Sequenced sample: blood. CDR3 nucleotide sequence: TGCGCCAGCAGCCAGGATTTTGGACTAGCGGGAGAGACCCAGTACTTC. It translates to CASSQDFGLAGETQYF.